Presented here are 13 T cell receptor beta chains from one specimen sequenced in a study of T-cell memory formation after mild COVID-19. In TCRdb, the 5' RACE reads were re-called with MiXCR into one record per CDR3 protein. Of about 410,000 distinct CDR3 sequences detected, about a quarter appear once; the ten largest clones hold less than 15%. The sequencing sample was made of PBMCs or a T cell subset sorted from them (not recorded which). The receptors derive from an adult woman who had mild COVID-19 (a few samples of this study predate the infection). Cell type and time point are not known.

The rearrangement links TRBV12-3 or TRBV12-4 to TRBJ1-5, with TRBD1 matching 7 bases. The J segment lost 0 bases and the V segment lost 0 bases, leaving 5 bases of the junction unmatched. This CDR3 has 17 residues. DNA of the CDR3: TGTGCCAGCAGTTTAGCGAGTAAGGGGGCTAGCAATCAGCCCCAGCATTTT. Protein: CASSLASKGASNQPQHF.

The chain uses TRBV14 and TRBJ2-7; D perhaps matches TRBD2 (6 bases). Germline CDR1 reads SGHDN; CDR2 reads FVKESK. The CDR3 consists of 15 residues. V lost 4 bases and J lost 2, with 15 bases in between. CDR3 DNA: TGTGCCAGCAGCCGGCTGGGGGGATTCACCTACGAGCAGTACTTC. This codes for CASSRLGGFTYEQYF.

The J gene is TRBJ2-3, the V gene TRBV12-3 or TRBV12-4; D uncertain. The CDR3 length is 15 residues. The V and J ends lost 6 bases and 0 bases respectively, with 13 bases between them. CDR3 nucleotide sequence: TGTGCCAGCAGCCAGAACCCTGGTAGCACAGATACGCAGTATTTT. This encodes CASSQNPGSTDTQYF.

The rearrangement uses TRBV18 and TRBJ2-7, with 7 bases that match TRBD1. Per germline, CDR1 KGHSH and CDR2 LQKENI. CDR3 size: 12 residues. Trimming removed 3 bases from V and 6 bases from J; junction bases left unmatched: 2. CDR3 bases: TGTGCCAGCTCACCGACAGGGCCCGAGCAGTACTTC. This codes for CASSPTGPEQYF.

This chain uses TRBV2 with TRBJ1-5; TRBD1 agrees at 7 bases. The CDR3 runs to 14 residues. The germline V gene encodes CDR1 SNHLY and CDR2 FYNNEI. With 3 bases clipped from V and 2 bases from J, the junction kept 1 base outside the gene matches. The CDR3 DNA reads TGTGCCAGCAGTGACCAGGGGGGCAATCAGCCCCAGCATTTT. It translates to CASSDQGGNQPQHF.

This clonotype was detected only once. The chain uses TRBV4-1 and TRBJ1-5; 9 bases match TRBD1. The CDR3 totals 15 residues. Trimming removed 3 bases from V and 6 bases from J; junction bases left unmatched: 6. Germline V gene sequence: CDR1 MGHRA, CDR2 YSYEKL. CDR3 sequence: CASSHRQGVGQPQHF. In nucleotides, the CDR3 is TGCGCCAGCAGCCACAGACAGGGGGTAGGTCAGCCCCAGCATTTT.

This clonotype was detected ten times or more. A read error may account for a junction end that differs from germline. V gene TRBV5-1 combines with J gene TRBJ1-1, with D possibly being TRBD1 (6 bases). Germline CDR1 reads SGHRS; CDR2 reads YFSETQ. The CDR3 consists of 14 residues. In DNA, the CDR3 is TGTGCCAGCAGCTTAGGGCAGGGGCGTACTGAAGCTTTCTTT. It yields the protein CASSLGQGRTEAFF.

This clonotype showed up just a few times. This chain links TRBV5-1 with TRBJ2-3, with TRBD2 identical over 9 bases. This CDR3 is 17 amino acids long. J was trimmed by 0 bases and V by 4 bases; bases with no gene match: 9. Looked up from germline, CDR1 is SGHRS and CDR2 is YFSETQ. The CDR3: CASSGTTSGLSTDTQYF. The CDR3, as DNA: TGCGCCAGCAGCGGAACCACTAGCGGGCTAAGCACAGATACGCAGTATTTT.

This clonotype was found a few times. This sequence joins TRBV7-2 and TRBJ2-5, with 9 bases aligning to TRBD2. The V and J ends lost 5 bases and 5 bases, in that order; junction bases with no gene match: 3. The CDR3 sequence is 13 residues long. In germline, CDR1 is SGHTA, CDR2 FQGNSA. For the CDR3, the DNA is TGTGCCAGCAGCCGTGGACTAGCGGAGACCCAGTACTTC. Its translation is CASSRGLAETQYF.

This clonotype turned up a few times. Written as DNA, the CDR3 is TGCAGTACAACTAGCGTCCGCGACTCCTACGAGCAGTACTTC. Encoded protein: CSTTSVRDSYEQYF. The chain employs TRBV20-1 and TRBJ2-7; 7 positions agree with TRBD2. The junction had 10 bases not matched to a gene; V was cut back by 8 bases and J by 0 bases. The CDR3 sequence is 14 residues long. The germline CDR1 and CDR2 sequences are DFQATT and SNEGSKA (reference sequence).

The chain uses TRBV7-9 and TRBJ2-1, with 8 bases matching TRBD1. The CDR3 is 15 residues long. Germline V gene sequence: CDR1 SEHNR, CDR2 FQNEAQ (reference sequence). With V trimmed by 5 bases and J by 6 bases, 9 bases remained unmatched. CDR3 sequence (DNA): TGTGCCAGCAGCCCCGACAGGGGTCGAACCAATGAGCAGTTCTTC. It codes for CASSPDRGRTNEQFF. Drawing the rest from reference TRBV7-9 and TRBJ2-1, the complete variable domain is DTGVSQNPRHKITKRGQNVTFRCDPISEHNRLYWYRQTLGQGPEFLTYFQNEAQLEKSRLLSDRFSAERPKGSFSTLEIQRTEQGDSAMYLCASSPDRGRTNEQFFGPGTRLTVL.

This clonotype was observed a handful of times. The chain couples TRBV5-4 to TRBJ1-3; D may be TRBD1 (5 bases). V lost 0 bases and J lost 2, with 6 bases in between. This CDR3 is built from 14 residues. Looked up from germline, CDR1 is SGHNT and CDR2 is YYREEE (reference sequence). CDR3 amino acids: CASSLGTPGNTIYF. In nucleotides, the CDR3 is TGTGCCAGCAGCTTGGGGACACCTGGAAACACCATATATTTT.

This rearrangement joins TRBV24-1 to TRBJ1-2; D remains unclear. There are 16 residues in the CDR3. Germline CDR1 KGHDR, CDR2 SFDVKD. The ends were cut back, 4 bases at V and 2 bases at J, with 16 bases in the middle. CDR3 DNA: TGTGCCACCAGTGACTCTGAGGACGGGTGGAACTATGGCTACACCTTC. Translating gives CATSDSEDGWNYGYTF.